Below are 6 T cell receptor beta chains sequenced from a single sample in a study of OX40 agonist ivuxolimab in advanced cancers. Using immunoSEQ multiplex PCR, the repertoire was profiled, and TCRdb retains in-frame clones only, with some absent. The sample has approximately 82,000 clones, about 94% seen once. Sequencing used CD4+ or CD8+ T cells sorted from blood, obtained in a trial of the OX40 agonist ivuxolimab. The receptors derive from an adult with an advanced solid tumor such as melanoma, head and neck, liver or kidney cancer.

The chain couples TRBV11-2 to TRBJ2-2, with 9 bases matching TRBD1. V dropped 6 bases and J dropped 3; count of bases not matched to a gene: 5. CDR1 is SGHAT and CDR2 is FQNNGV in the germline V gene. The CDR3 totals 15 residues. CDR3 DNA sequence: TGTGCCAGCAGTCCGGGACAGGGCTACACCGGGGAGCTGTTTTTT. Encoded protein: CASSPGQGYTGELFF.

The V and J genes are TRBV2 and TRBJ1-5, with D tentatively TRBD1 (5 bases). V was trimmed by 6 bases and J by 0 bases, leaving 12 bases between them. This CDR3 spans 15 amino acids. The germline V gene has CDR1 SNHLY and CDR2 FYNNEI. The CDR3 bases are TGTGCCAGCAGCGCCGGGGGGTATAGCAATCAGCCCCAGCATTTT. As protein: CASSAGGYSNQPQHF.

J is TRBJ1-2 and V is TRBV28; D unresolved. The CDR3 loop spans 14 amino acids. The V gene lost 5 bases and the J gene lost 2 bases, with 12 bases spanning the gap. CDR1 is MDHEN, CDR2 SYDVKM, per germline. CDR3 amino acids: CASSLDPVNYGYTF. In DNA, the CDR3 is TGTGCCAGCAGTCTCGACCCCGTGAACTATGGCTACACCTTC.

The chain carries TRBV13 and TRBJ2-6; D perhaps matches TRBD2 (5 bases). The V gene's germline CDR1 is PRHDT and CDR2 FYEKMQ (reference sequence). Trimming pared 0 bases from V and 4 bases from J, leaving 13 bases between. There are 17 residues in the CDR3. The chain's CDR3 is CASSLGDFLDGANVLTF. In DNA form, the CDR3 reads TGTGCCAGCAGCTTAGGGGACTTCCTGGACGGGGCCAACGTCCTGACTTTC. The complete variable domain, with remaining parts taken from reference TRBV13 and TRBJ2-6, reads AAGVIQSPRHLIKEKRETATLKCYPIPRHDTVYWYQQGPGQDPQFLISFYEKMQSDKGSIPDRFSAQQFSDYHSELNMSSLELGDSALYFCASSLGDFLDGANVLTFGAGSRLTVL.

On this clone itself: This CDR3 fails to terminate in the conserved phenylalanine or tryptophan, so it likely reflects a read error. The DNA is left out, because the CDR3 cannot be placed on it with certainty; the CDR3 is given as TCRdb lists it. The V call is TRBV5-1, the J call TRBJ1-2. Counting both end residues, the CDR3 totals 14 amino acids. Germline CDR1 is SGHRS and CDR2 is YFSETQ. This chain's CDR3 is CASDPGSVRKTYGY.

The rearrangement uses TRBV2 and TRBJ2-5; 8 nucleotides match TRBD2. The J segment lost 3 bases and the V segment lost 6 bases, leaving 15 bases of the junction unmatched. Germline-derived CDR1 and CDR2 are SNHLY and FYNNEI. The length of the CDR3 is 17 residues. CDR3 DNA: TGTGCCAGCAGACGCGGACTAGCAGGATTATTGGAAGAGACCCAGTACTTC. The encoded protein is CASRRGLAGLLEETQYF.